Listed below are T cell receptor beta chains from one sample, sequenced in a study of regulatory T cells in long-lasting Graves disease. A single record per CDR3 protein comes from TCRdb applying MiXCR to the multiplex PCR reads. The sample lists about 620,000 distinct CDR3 sequences, 16% occurring once. The sample was also reused in another study, on T cells in Graves' hyperthyroidism and ophthalmopathy.

Specimen: peripheral blood mononuclear cells (PBMCs), collected at new diagnosis, from a patient treated with antithyroid drugs. All receptors come from a woman aged 25 to 39 with Graves disease. Both conserved end residues are part of each CDR3. Fields, in order: J gene, D gene, CDR3 length, V gene, clone size, CDR3 DNA, CDR3 protein. The D gene is left open where the match is weak. A clone size is listed for some rows: how often the clone was seen (once, few, many), or a class if it is expanded.

J: TRBJ2-7
D: .
length: 13
V: TRBV5-1
size: many
DNA: TGCGCCAGCAGCTTGGCCTCAGGGGCCGAGCAGTACTTC
CDR3: CASSLASGAEQYF

J: TRBJ2-7
D: .
length: 14
V: TRBV3-1
size: few
DNA: TGTGCCAGCAGCCCCATCCCAGGGGCCAACGAGCAGTACTTC
CDR3: CASSPIPGANEQYF

J: TRBJ1-5
D: .
length: 15
V: TRBV28
size: .
DNA: TGTGCCAGCAATGCAGGACCTTATAGCAATCAGCCCCAGCATTTT
CDR3: CASNAGPYSNQPQHF

J: TRBJ2-7
D: .
length: 12
V: TRBV20-1
size: many
DNA: TGCAGTGCGCGCCGAAGCTCCTACGAGCAGTACTTC
CDR3: CSARRSSYEQYF

J: TRBJ2-7
D: TRBD1
length: 14
V: TRBV5-1
size: .
DNA: TGCGCCAGCAGAGGGACAGGGGGCTTTGGCGAGCAGTACTTC
CDR3: CASRGTGGFGEQYF

J: TRBJ2-2
D: .
length: 15
V: TRBV7-6
size: many
DNA: TGTGCCAGCAGCTTAGGACAGGTCGGGACCGGGGAGCTGTTTTTT
CDR3: CASSLGQVGTGELFF

J: TRBJ1-1
D: .
length: 14
V: TRBV5-1
size: .
DNA: TGCGCCAGCAGCGCGGACTCAGGGGTCACTGAAGCTTTCTTT
CDR3: CASSADSGVTEAFF

J: TRBJ2-7
D: .
length: 14
V: TRBV5-1
size: .
DNA: TGCGCCAGCAGCATGGACCCCCTTGGCTACGAGCAGTACTTC
CDR3: CASSMDPLGYEQYF

J: TRBJ2-3
D: TRBD1
length: 16
V: TRBV9
size: .
DNA: TGTGCCAGCAACGCAGGGGCTCAGGGGGGCACAGATACGCAGTATTTT
CDR3: CASNAGAQGGTDTQYF

J: TRBJ2-1
D: .
length: 16
V: TRBV7-8
size: many
DNA: TGTGCCAGCAGCTTAGCGTACCCCGAGGCCTACAATGAGCAGTTCTTC
CDR3: CASSLAYPEAYNEQFF

J: TRBJ2-7
D: .
length: 18
V: TRBV10-1
size: few
DNA: TGCGCCAGCAACCCGAGGGTTTCACTGTCCCCCCTAACCTACGAGCAGTACTTC
CDR3: CASNPRVSLSPLTYEQYF

J: TRBJ1-6
D: .
length: 15
V: TRBV10-3
size: many
DNA: TGTGCCATCAGCCCGTGGAGGGAGCGAGATTCACCCCTCCACTTT
CDR3: CAISPWRERDSPLHF

J: TRBJ1-5
D: .
length: 15
V: TRBV28
size: .
DNA: TGTGCCAGCAGTTTGTCACAGTTTAGCAATCAGCCCCAGCATTTT
CDR3: CASSLSQFSNQPQHF

J: TRBJ2-1
D: .
length: 14
V: TRBV3-1
size: few
DNA: TGTGCCAGCAGCCAAGAAACAGGTAAAAATGAGCAGTTCTTC
CDR3: CASSQETGKNEQFF

J: TRBJ2-6
D: TRBD1
length: 18
V: TRBV24-1
size: .
DNA: TGTGCCACCAGTGACCCGACAGGGTCTGGTCCTGGGGCCAACGTCCTGACTTTC
CDR3: CATSDPTGSGPGANVLTF

J: TRBJ2-7
D: TRBD1
length: 16
V: TRBV5-1
size: .
DNA: TGCGCCAGCAGCTTGTTACCCAGGACAGGGTTGGGCGAGCAGTACTTC
CDR3: CASSLLPRTGLGEQYF

J: TRBJ2-7
D: TRBD2
length: 15
V: TRBV5-1
size: .
DNA: TGCGCCAGCAGCCAAGATCGGGGGGAGACCTACGAGCAGTACTTC
CDR3: CASSQDRGETYEQYF

J: TRBJ2-3
D: TRBD2
length: 16
V: TRBV24-1
size: few
DNA: TGTGCCACCAGTGATCCCCCGGCTAGCGGGACAGATACGCAGTATTTT
CDR3: CATSDPPASGTDTQYF

J: TRBJ2-1
D: .
length: 14
V: TRBV28
size: few
DNA: TGTGCCAGCACCCCTGGCAGCTCCTACAATGAGCAGTTCTTC
CDR3: CASTPGSSYNEQFF

J: TRBJ2-2
D: TRBD1
length: 14
V: TRBV20-1
size: few
DNA: TGCAGTGCTAGTAGGGCCAGGGGGCAAGGGGAGCTGTTTTTT
CDR3: CSASRARGQGELFF

J: TRBJ2-7
D: .
length: 12
V: TRBV5-1
size: many
DNA: TGCGCCAGCAGCTGGGGGACGGACGAGCAGTACTTC
CDR3: CASSWGTDEQYF

J: TRBJ2-5
D: TRBD2
length: 15
V: TRBV11-2
size: many
DNA: TGTGCCAGCAGTTTCGGGCTAGCGGAGAAAGAGACCCAGTACTTC
CDR3: CASSFGLAEKETQYF

J: TRBJ2-1
D: TRBD2
length: 14
V: TRBV20-1
size: many
DNA: TGCAGTGCGAGACGACTAGCGGGAGTCTATGAGCAGTTCTTC
CDR3: CSARRLAGVYEQFF

J: TRBJ2-1
D: .
length: 16
V: TRBV4-1
size: .
DNA: TGCGCCAGCAGCCAAAGACTGGGGAGCTCCTACAATGAGCAGTTCTTC
CDR3: CASSQRLGSSYNEQFF

J: TRBJ1-5
D: TRBD1
length: 16
V: TRBV9
size: .
DNA: TGTGCCAGCAGCGGTGGGACAGGGTCGAATATTCAGCCCCAGCATTTT
CDR3: CASSGGTGSNIQPQHF

J: TRBJ1-1
D: .
length: 15
V: TRBV6-1
size: many
DNA: TGTGCCAGCAGTAGAAGCAGGGTGTGGAACACTGAAGCTTTCTTT
CDR3: CASSRSRVWNTEAFF

J: TRBJ2-5
D: .
length: 15
V: TRBV7-2
size: .
DNA: TGTGCCAGCAGCTTAGTACGGGGGAACCAAGAGACCCAGTACTTC
CDR3: CASSLVRGNQETQYF

J: TRBJ2-1
D: TRBD2
length: 14
V: TRBV2
size: many
DNA: TGTGCCAGCAGGGAGGGACTAGCGGGAGATGAGCAGTTCTTC
CDR3: CASREGLAGDEQFF

J: TRBJ2-7
D: .
length: 12
V: TRBV20-1
size: few
DNA: TGCAGTGCGTCGGACACCGCCTACGAGCAGTACTTC
CDR3: CSASDTAYEQYF

J: TRBJ1-1
D: .
length: 13
V: TRBV5-1
size: .
DNA: TGCGCCAGCACGGTTACCGAGGGCACTGAAGCTTTCTTT
CDR3: CASTVTEGTEAFF

J: TRBJ1-5
D: .
length: 13
V: TRBV28
size: few
DNA: TGTGCCAGCAGAACACAATCGGGGCAGCCCCAGCATTTT
CDR3: CASRTQSGQPQHF

J: TRBJ1-1
D: TRBD1
length: 15
V: TRBV5-1
size: many
DNA: TGCGCCAGCAGCCTACAGGGACAGGGGGCCGCTGAAGCTTTCTTT
CDR3: CASSLQGQGAAEAFF

J: TRBJ1-2
D: .
length: 13
V: TRBV4-2
size: .
DNA: TGTGCCAGCAGTTACGGGGAATCCGATGGCTACACCTTC
CDR3: CASSYGESDGYTF

J: TRBJ2-7
D: .
length: 15
V: TRBV5-1
size: .
DNA: TGCGCCAGCAGCTTACTGGGCTTGGGAGACTACGAGCAGTACTTC
CDR3: CASSLLGLGDYEQYF

J: TRBJ2-4
D: TRBD1
length: 16
V: TRBV28
size: few
DNA: TGTGCCAGCAGTCCCCCTTTCCAGGGGGCCCAAAACATTCAGTACTTC
CDR3: CASSPPFQGAQNIQYF

J: TRBJ2-7
D: TRBD1
length: 16
V: TRBV7-8
size: many
DNA: TGTGCCAGCAGCCAACGACAGGGCTTCCCATCCTACGAGCAGTACTTC
CDR3: CASSQRQGFPSYEQYF

J: TRBJ2-1
D: .
length: 12
V: TRBV11-2
size: many
DNA: TGTGCCAGCAGCTTAGAAGGCGGGAAGCAGTTCTTC
CDR3: CASSLEGGKQFF

J: TRBJ2-5
D: TRBD2
length: 15
V: TRBV20-1
size: .
DNA: TGCAGTGCCGACGGCGGACTAGCGGGAAAAGAGACCCAGTACTTC
CDR3: CSADGGLAGKETQYF

J: TRBJ2-7
D: .
length: 13
V: TRBV28
size: many
DNA: TGTGCCGGCGCCTCTTCGTGGGACTACGAGCAGTACTTC
CDR3: CAGASSWDYEQYF

J: TRBJ1-2
D: .
length: 17
V: TRBV9
size: .
DNA: TGTGCCAGCAGCCCCAACTCCGTAGGGGAAGCTAACTATGGCTACACCTTC
CDR3: CASSPNSVGEANYGYTF

J: TRBJ1-2
D: .
length: 17
V: TRBV20-1
size: few
DNA: TGCAGTGCTAGAGATGCAGCAGGGTCGATATTTAACTATGGCTACACCTTC
CDR3: CSARDAAGSIFNYGYTF

J: TRBJ2-7
D: TRBD1
length: 15
V: TRBV28
size: many
DNA: TGTGCCAGCGCCGCCGGGACAGGGGGCTCCTACGAGCAGTACTTC
CDR3: CASAAGTGGSYEQYF